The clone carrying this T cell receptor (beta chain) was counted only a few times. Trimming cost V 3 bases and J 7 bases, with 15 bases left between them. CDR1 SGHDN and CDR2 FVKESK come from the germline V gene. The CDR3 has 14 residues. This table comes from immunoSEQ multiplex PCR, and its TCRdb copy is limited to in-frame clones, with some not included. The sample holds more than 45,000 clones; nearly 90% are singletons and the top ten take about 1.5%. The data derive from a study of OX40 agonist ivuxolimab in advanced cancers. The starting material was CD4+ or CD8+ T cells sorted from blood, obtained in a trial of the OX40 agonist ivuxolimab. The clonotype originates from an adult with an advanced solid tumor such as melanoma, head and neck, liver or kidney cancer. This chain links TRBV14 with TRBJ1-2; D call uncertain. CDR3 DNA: TGTGCCAGCAGCCAGCCGCCTTGGTCAATTGGCTACACCTTC. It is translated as CASSQPPWSIGYTF.